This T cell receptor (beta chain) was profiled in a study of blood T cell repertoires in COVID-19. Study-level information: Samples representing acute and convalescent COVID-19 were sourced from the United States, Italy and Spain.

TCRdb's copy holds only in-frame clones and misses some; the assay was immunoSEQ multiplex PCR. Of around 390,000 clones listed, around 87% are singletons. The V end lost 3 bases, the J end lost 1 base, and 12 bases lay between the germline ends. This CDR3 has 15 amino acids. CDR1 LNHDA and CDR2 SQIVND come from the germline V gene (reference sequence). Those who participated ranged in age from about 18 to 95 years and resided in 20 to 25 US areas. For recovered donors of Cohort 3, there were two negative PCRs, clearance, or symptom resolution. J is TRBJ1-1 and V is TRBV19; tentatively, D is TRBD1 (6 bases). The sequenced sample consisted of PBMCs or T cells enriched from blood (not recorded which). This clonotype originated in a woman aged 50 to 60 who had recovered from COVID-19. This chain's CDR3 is CASSILTGGNTEAFF. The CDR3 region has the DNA TGTGCCAGTAGTATTTTGACAGGTGGGAACACTGAAGCTTTCTTT.